This T cell receptor beta chain is from a study of PD-1 blockade in mismatch repair-deficient tumors. Overall study context: Enrolled about 2013-2016, patients had progressing, pretreated mismatch repair-deficient cancers of about twelve types.

J was trimmed by 1 base and V by 0 bases; bases with no gene match: 8. The germline CDR1 and CDR2 sequences are SGHDN and FVKESK. The CDR3 loop spans 17 amino acids. TCRdb's table, derived via immunoSEQ multiplex PCR, lists solely in-frame clones and lacks some. In the table there are 95,000 to 150,000 clones, about 86% of which are singletons. Mismatch repair deficiency was confirmed in all patients, by PCR or immunohistochemistry. The TCR-sequenced patients were a few responders to pembrolizumab. The sample consisted of peripheral blood, taken 44 weeks after starting pembrolizumab. The sequence came from an adult with mismatch repair-deficient cancer. The J gene is TRBJ1-1, the V gene TRBV14, with 7 bases identical to TRBD1. The CDR3 DNA is TGTGCCAGCAGCCAAGACCAGGCAGGGGGGAGGAACACTGAAGCTTTCTTT. Translated, it gives CASSQDQAGGRNTEAFF.